A single sample gave rise to the 9 T cell receptor beta chains below, sequenced in a study of T-cell memory formation after mild COVID-19. From the 5' RACE reads, TCRdb called clonotypes with MiXCR, one entry per CDR3 protein. Seen here are tens of thousands of distinct CDR3 sequences, about a tenth observed once, and the top ten hold around 11%. Sequenced material: PBMCs or a T cell subset sorted from them (not recorded which). All receptors derive from an adult woman who had mild COVID-19 (a few samples of this study predate the infection). Cell type and time point are not known.

This clonotype was found a few times. The rearrangement links TRBV5-1 to TRBJ2-5, with 16 bases fitting TRBD2. Trimming removed 3 bases from V and 5 bases from J; junction bases left unmatched: 7. Germline loops: CDR1 SGHRS, CDR2 YFSETQ. The CDR3 is 17 amino acids. CDR3 nucleotide sequence: TGCGCCAGCAGCTCTCCCGGGACTAGCGGGGGGGCTGAGACCCAGTACTTC. Translated: CASSSPGTSGGAETQYF.

This chain joins TRBV5-1 and TRBJ2-1; D is unresolved. Germline CDR1 is SGHRS and CDR2 is YFSETQ. Trimming pared 4 bases from V and 0 bases from J, leaving 14 bases between. The CDR3 contains 16 residues. In nucleotides, the CDR3 is TGCGCCAGCAGCGCAGAAACGGGTATCTCCTACAATGAGCAGTTCTTC. Translating it yields CASSAETGISYNEQFF.

This clonotype came up many times. V is TRBV5-5 and J is TRBJ1-2; D is undetermined. The CDR3 sequence is 13 residues long. Germline CDR1 SGHKS, CDR2 YYEKEE (reference sequence). Trimming left V 1 base short and J 2 bases short, with 6 bases between. The CDR3 DNA reads as TGTGCCAGCAGCTTGCAAGGCAACTATGGCTACACCTTC. Protein product: CASSLQGNYGYTF.

J is TRBJ2-5 and V is TRBV27, with D maybe TRBD2 (6 bases). CDR1 is MNHEY, CDR2 SMNVEV, per germline (reference sequence). The CDR3 has 15 residues. V was shortened by 3 bases and J by 5 bases, with 16 bases between the two germline ends. CDR3: CASSLEGLGRETQYF. For the CDR3, the DNA is TGTGCCAGCAGTTTGGAGGGCCTAGGGAGGGAGACCCAGTACTTC.

Details on this clonotype: A much larger clone sits a single nucleotide away, making a read error possible. This chain links TRBV12-3 or TRBV12-4 with TRBJ2-1, with D possibly TRBD1 on 5 matching bases. The germline V and J ends were trimmed by 6 bases and 3 bases, with 15 bases remaining between them. This CDR3 is built from 15 residues. The CDR3 region has the DNA TGTGCCAGCAGCCGGAAAAGGGGTTACTACAATGAGCAGTTCTTC. The encoded protein is CASSRKRGYYNEQFF.

By share, this clonotype counts as medium-sized. This chain links TRBV5-1 with TRBJ2-3; D unclear. The CDR3 covers 16 residues. Trimming removed 0 bases from V and 0 bases from J, with 11 bases in between. The germline gives CDR1 SGHRS, CDR2 YFSETQ. The CDR3 sequence is CASSLAAATSTDTQYF. The CDR3 coding sequence is TGCGCCAGCAGCTTGGCTGCAGCCACTAGCACAGATACGCAGTATTTT.

V and J are TRBV27 and TRBJ2-3, with D possibly TRBD2 on 7 matching bases. Germline V gene sequence: CDR1 MNHEY, CDR2 SMNVEV (reference sequence). The CDR3 sequence is 16 residues long. The germline V and J ends were trimmed by 0 bases and 2 bases, with 12 bases remaining between them. The CDR3 is CASSLSGGGYTDTQYF. In nucleotides, the CDR3 is TGTGCCAGCAGTTTATCTGGCGGGGGCTACACAGATACGCAGTATTTT.

Concerning this clonotype: A much larger clone is a single base away; this may be a read error. The chain links TRBV29-1 to TRBJ2-1, with D possibly TRBD2 on 5 matching bases. CDR1 SQVTM and CDR2 ANQGSEA come from the germline V gene. The CDR3 is 13 amino acids. V lost 6 bases and J lost 4, with 13 bases in between. As DNA, the CDR3 is TGCAGCGTGTTCACGACGGGATACAATGAGCAGTTCTTC. It codes for CSVFTTGYNEQFF.

The CDR3 region is CASSQQHEQYF. The CDR3, as DNA: TGTGCCAGCAGCCAACAGCACGAGCAGTACTTC. The chain has TRBV5-6 and TRBJ2-7; no reliable D call. Trimming removed 4 bases from V and 5 bases from J, with 7 bases in between. The CDR3 is 11 residues long. CDR1 and CDR2 from the germline V gene are SGHDT and YYEEEE.